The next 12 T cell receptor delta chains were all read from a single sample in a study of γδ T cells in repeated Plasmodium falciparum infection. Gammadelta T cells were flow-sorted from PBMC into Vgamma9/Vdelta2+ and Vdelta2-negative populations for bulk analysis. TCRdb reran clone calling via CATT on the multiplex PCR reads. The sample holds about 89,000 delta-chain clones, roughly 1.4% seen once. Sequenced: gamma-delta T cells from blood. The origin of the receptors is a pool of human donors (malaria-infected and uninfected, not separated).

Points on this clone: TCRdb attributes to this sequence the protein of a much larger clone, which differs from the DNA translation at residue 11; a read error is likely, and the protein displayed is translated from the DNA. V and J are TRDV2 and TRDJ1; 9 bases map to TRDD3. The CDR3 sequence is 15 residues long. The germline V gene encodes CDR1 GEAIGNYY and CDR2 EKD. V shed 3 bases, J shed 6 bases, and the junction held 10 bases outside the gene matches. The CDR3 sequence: CACDDLGDAGNKLIF. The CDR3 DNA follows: TGTGCCTGTGACGACCTGGGGGATGCGGGCAATAAACTCATCTTT.

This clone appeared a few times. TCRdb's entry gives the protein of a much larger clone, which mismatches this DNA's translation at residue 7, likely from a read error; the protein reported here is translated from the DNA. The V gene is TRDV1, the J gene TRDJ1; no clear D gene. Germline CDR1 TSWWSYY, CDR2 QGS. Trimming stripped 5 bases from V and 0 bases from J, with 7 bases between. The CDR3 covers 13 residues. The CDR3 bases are TGTGCTCTTGGGACAACATACACCGATAAACTCATCTTT. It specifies CALGTTYTDKLIF.

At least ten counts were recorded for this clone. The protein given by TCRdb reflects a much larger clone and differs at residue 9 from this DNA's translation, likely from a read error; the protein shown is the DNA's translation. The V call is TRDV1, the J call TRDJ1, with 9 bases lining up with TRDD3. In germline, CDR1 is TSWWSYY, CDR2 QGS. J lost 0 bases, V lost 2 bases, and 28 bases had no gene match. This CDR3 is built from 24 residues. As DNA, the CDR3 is TGTGCTCTTGGGGAATTTGGTCGCCCTCCTACTCCCTATACTGGGGGACCTGACACCGATAAACTCATCTTT. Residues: CALGEFGRPPTPYTGGPDTDKLIF.

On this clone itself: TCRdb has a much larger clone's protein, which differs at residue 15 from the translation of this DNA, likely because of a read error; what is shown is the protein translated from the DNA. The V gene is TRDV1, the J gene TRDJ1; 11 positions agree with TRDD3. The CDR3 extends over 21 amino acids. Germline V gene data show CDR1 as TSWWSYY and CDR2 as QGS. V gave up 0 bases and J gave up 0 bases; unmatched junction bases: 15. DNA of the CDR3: TGTGCTCTTGGGGAACTTTCCGCCCCAATGTACTGGGGGATATACACCGATAAACTCATCTTT. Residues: CALGELSAPMYWGIYTDKLIF.

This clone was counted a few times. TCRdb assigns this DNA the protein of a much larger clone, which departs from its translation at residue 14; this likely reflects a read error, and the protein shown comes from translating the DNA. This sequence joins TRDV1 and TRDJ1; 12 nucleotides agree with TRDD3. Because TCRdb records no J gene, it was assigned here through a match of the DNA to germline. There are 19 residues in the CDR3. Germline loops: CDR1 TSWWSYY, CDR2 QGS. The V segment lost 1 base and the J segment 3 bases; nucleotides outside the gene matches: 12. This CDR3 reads CALGEPNSYWGILADKLIF. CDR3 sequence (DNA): TGTGCTCTTGGGGAACCCAATTCCTACTGGGGGATACTCGCCGATAAACTCATCTTT.

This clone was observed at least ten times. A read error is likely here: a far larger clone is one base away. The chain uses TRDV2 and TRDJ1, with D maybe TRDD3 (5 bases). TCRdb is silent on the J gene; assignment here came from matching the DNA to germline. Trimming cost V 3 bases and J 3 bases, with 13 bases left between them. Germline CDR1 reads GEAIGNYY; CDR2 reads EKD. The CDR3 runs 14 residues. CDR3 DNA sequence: TGTGCCTGTGACCCCTTGGGGTACGCCGATAAACTCATCTTT. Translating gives CACDPLGYADKLIF.

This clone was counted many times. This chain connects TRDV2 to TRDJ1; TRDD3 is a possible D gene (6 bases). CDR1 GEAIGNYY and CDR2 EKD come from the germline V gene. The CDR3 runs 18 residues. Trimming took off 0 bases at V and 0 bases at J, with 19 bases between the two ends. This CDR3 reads CACDTVGGLGWDTDKLIF. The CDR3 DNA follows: TGTGCCTGTGACACCGTAGGAGGTCTGGGGTGGGACACCGATAAACTCATCTTT.

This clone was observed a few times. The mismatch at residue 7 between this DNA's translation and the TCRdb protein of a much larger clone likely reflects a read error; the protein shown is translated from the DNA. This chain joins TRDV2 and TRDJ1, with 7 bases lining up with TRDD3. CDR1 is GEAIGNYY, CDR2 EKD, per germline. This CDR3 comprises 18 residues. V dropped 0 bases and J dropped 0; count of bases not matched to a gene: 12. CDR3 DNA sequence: TGTGCCTGTGACACCGTTCTTCTTCGGATACGGGACACCGATAAACTCATCTTT. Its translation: CACDTVLLRIRDTDKLIF.

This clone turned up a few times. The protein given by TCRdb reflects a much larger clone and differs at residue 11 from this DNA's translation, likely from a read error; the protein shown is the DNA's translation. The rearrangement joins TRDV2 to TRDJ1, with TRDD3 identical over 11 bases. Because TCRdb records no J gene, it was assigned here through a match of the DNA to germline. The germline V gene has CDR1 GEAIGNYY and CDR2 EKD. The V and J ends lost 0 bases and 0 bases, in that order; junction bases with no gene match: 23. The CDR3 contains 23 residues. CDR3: CACDTGSHSLSTGGYPYTDKLIF. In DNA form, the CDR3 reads TGTGCCTGTGACACCGGTTCCCACTCCCTTAGTACTGGGGGATATCCGTACACCGATAAACTCATCTTT.

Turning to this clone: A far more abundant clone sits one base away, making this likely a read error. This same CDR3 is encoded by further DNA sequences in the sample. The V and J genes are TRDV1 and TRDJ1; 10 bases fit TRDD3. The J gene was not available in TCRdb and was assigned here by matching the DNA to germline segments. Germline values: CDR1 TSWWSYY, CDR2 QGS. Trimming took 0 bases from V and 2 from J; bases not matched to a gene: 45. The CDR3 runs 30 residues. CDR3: CALGELGTRRIRSTTGGGYSGPLFTDKLIF. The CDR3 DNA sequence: TGTGCTCTTGGGGAACTAGGGACCAGGAGAATAAGGTCTACAACAGGTGGGGGATACTCTGGCCCTCTATTTACCGATAAACTCATCTTT.

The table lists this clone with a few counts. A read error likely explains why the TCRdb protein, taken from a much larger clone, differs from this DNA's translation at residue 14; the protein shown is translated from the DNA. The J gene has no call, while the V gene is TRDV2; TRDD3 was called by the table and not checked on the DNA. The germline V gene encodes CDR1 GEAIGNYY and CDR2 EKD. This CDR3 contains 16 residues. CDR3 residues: CACDFEGGWGTDKPIF. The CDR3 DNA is TGTGCCTGTGACTTCGAAGGGGGATGGGGCACCGATAAACCCATCTTT.

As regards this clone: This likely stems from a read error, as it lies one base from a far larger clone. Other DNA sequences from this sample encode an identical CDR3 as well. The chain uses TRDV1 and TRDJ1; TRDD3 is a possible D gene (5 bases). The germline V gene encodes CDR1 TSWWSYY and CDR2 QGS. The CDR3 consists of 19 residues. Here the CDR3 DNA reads TGTGCTCTTGGGGAACCTCAGGGGGCATACGGAGACACCCCCGACAAACTCATCTTT. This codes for CALGEPQGAYGDTPDKLIF.